This T cell receptor (beta chain) was sequenced for a study of blood T cell repertoires in COVID-19. Study-level background: Samples taken during acute and convalescent COVID-19 were collected in the United States, Italy and Spain. PBMCs, B-cell-depleted T cells, or T cells provided the cDNA or gDNA that made up the material.

Germline CDR1 is GTSNPN and CDR2 is SVGIG (reference sequence). This CDR3 is built from 15 residues. V was trimmed by 2 bases and J by 7 bases, leaving 15 bases between them. As originally analysed: Counts of nucleated cells, estimated from reference gene primer amplification, were obtained. Method: immunoSEQ multiplex PCR; TCRdb's copy keeps in-frame clones and lacks some. That table supplies the V and J calls and clone size; D and trimming were determined from the DNA. Found here are approximately 130,000 clones, roughly four fifths of them singletons; the top ten hold more than 10%. V is TRBV30 and J is TRBJ1-6, with TRBD1 as a possible D gene (5 bases). The source of this sequence is a human donor in a cohort sampled during active COVID-19. Material: peripheral blood. The CDR3 sequence: CAWSPGGGGNSPLHF. CDR3 nucleotide sequence: TGTGCCTGGAGTCCCGGCGGGGGTGGGAATTCACCCCTCCACTTT. Using reference TRBV30 and TRBJ1-6 for the parts outside the CDR3, the full variable domain is SQTIHQWPATLVQPVGSPLSLECTVEGTSNPNLYWYRQAAGRGLQLLFYSVGIGQISSEVPQNLSASRPQDRQFILSSKKLLLSDSGFYLCAWSPGGGGNSPLHFGNGTRLTVT.